The clone carrying this T cell receptor beta chain has a count of ten or more. Antigen unknown. The data belong to a study of response to subunit inactivated influenza vaccine. CDR3 length equals 14 residues. V shed 7 bases and J shed 4 bases, with 15 bases lying between them. From germline, CDR1 is MNHEY and CDR2 SVGEGT. Study-wide findings and caveats: A suggestion made by the authors is that each seasonal influenza vaccination recruits few new T cells.

TCRdb reprocessed the RT-PCR reads via MiXCR and lists one record per CDR3 protein. The sample shows about 170,000 distinct CDR3 sequences, 10% to 15% of them seen only once. This same sample was also part of a study on T cells expressing NK-cell markers. That study adds: UMIs were included in TCR beta cDNA generated by 5'RACE template switching. Seven HCMV-seropositive donors and one seronegative donor made up the eight sequenced donors. The use of an anti-gamma-delta TCR antibody, which was added in several experiments, restricted sorting to T cells expressing alpha-beta TCR. Roughly six donors carried dominant NKG2C+ clonotypes that made up roughly 1.0-7.0% of their CD8+ T cells.

This sequence was found in a man in his fifties or sixties who received an inactivated influenza vaccine. The chain links TRBV6-2 or TRBV6-3 to TRBJ2-3; D remains unclear. The sequences come from CD8+ T cells sorted from PBMCs, collected 11 to 12 days after vaccination. The CDR3 bases are TGTGCCAGCACCCTAACGGACGTCCCAGATACGCAGTATTTT. This codes for CASTLTDVPDTQYF.